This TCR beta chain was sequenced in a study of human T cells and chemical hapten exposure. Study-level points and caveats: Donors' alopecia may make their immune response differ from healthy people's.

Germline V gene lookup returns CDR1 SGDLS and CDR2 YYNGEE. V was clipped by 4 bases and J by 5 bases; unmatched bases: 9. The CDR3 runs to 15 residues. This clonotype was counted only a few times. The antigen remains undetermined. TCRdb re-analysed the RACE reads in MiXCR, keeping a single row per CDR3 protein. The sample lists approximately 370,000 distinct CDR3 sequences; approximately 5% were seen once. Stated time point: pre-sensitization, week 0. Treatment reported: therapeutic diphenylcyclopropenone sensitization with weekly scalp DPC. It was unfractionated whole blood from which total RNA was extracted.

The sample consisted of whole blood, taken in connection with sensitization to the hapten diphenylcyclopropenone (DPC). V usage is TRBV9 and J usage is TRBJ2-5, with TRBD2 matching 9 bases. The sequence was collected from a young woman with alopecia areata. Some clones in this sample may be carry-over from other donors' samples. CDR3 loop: CASSLGLASRETQYF. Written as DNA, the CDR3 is TGTGCCAGCAGCTTGGGACTAGCCTCCAGGGAGACCCAGTACTTC.